This T cell receptor (beta chain) was obtained from a study of shared clonotypes between healthy human individuals (dated by TCRdb to between 2020 and 2021). Background for the entire study: The cohort included three men and a couple of women between 18 and 49 years of age. Per donor, three plates each were used for CD4 naive and CD4 memory, two for CD8 naive, and one for CD8 memory. The study deeply sequenced blood TCR repertoires of several healthy adults to estimate repertoire size and the extent of clonotype sharing between individuals. To increase sequencing depth and limit assay-specific biases, different laboratories used diverse techniques to prepare libraries and sequence TCR repertoires. Each donor's leukapheresis produced roughly between roughly 0.85 and 9 billion PBMCs.

This clone showed up just once. Its target antigen remains unknown. Nothing much larger sits one base from this clone, and base qualities are not available. Overall results and qualifications from the work: Naive subsets generally had larger estimated clonotype richness than memory subsets did. Only blood was sampled, and tissue TCR repertoires likely differ from those in blood. About 5% of naive CD4, 3% to 3.5% of naive CD8, 2.3% of memory CD4, and approximately 0.39% of memory CD8 clonotypes were shared across several donors. Rarefaction of sorted-subset datasets indicated incomplete sequencing despite the large sequencing depth. Because the study included a small number of donors, the genetic and exposure-history diversity represented was limited. Based on pairwise subsampling, the degree of clonotype sharing among donors was expected to be affected by sequencing depth. Compared with non-shared clonotypes, the clonotypes found in all four sorted-subset donors had higher generation probabilities.

Using the deep immunoSEQ assay, TCR CDR3 regions were amplified from genomic DNA by multiplex PCR. For each cell subset, the extracted genomic DNA was distributed evenly across all wells of several immunoSEQ 96-well plates, and each plate served as one replicate. For sorted subsets, 200 to 250 ng of genomic DNA, equivalent to roughly 33,000 T cell genomes, went into each replicate PCR. Purified libraries were quantified with a Qubit 3.0 fluorometer, sized on a Bioanalyzer 2100, and re-quantified with the KAPA Library Quantification kit. Every immunoSEQ 96-well plate was sequenced on a separate single-read 150-cycle Illumina NextSeq 550 flow cell. The authors' analysis ran thus. Because the immunoSEQ output held only junctional sequences and lacked quality scores, the filtering could not match the filtering applied to full-length reads. To assign V/J genes and CDR3, sequences were annotated using PyIR, a Python wrapper for IgBLAST v1.9, with IMGT germline references. Reads were filtered out if the reads had weak V/J assignments (E-value above 1e-6), no CDR3, stop codons, out-of-frame junctions, or ambiguous translated residues. V3J clonotypes were defined as sequences sharing an identical inferred V gene, J gene, and CDR3 amino acid sequence. Percentage overlap between repertoires was computed as shared unique clonotypes divided by the size of the smaller repertoire. RTK rarefaction, the Chao1 estimator, and Recon v2.1 estimates of unobserved clonotypes were used to assess repertoire richness. Generation probabilities for all TCRbeta clonotypes obtained by the gDNA method from four donors were computed using OLGA. TCRdb re-hosts the immuneACCESS table, in-frame sequences only. Its copies lack some clones; in the studies checked, an unresolved V gene accounts for under half of them, and the cause for the rest is not known. V and J calls and clone size are those listed in that table; D and trimming were worked out from the DNA. For this sample the table gives fewer than 400,000 clones, of which approximately 74% were detected only once. The biggest ten clones account for around a tenth of the sample.

Deletion took 6 bases off V and 6 bases off J, with a span of 10 bases between the germline ends. CDR1 and CDR2 are read off the germline V gene as KGHSH and LQKENI. Inclusive of the bounding cysteine and phenylalanine, the CDR3 is 12 residues long. Kept here is only the CDR3 DNA, which spans 36 bases and is read in frame from base 1. The donors were healthy, HIV-negative adults who had no recently reported acute infections or vaccinations. Only Caucasian adults living in Nashville, Tennessee, USA were represented among the donors. Magnetic negative selection was used to enrich CD4+ T cells, after which naive cells were positively selected on CD45RA and the negative fraction became the memory subset. Blood was collected by leukapheresis, and PBMCs were isolated by Ficoll-Histopaque density gradient centrifugation and then cryopreserved in liquid nitrogen vapor phase. Analytical flow cytometry was used to check the purity and quantity of each magnetically sorted T cell population. Each sorted fraction had its genomic DNA isolated and then quantified by UV absorbance on a Nanodrop 2000c.

The sequenced sample was memory CD4+ T cells sorted from blood. The sample's cell subset or site label is to be understood as: CD45RA-negative fraction. The origin of this receptor is a man younger than 40 in good health. Recombination joined TRBV18 with TRBJ2-3, with the D gene not clear enough to name. CDR3 region: CASSRDRDTQYF. The nucleotide sequence reads TGTGCCAGCTCTCGAGACCGGGATACGCAGTATTTT.